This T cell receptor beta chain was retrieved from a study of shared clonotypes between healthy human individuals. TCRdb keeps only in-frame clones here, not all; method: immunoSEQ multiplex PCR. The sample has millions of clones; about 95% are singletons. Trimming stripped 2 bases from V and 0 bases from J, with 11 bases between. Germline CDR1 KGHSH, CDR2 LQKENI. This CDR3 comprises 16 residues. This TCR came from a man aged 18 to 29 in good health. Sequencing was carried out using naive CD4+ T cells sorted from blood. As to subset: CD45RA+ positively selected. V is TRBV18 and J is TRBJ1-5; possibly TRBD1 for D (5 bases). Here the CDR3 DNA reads TGTGCCAGCTCACCAGGGGCTCCCAATAGCAATCAGCCCCAGCATTTT. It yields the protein CASSPGAPNSNQPQHF. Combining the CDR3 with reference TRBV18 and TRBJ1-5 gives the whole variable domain NAGVMQNPRHLVRRRGQEARLRCSPMKGHSHVYWYRQLPEEGLKFMVYLQKENIIDESGMPKERFSAEFPKEGPSILRIQQVVRGDSAAYFCASSPGAPNSNQPQHFGDGTRLSIL.